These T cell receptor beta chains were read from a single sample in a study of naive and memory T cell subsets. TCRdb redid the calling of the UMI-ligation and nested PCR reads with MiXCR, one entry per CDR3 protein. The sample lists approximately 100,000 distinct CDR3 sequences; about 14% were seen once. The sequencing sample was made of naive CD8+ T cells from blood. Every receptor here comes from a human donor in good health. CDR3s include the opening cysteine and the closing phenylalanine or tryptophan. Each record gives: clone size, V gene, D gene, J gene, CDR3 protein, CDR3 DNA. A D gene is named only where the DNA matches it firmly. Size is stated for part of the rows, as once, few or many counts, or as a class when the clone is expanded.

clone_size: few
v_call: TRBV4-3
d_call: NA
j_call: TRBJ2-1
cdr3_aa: CASSQAEGLGFGEQFF
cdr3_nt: TGCGCCAGCAGCCAAGCTGAGGGACTCGGGTTTGGTGAGCAGTTCTTC

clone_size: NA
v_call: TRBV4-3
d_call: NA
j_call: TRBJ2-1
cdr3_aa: CASSLGGGGNEQFF
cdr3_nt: TGCGCCAGCAGCCTAGGCGGGGGCGGCAATGAGCAGTTCTTC

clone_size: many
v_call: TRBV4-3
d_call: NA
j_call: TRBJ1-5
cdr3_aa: CASSQDTKGNQPQHF
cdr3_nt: TGCGCCAGCAGCCAAGATACGAAGGGCAATCAGCCCCAGCATTTT

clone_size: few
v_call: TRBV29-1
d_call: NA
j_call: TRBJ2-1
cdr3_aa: CSALLVEQFF
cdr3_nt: TGCAGCGCCCTTTTGGTTGAGCAGTTCTTC

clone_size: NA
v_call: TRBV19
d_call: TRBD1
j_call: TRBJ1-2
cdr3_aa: CASSPRGQGDGYTF
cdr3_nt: TGTGCCAGTAGTCCCAGGGGACAGGGCGATGGCTACACCTTC

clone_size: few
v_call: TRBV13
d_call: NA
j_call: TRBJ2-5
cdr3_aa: CASSPSRRGETQYF
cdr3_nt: TGTGCCAGCAGCCCCAGCCGTCGGGGAGAGACCCAGTACTTC

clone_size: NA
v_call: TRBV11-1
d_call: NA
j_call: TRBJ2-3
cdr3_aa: CASSSMVDTQYF
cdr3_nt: TGTGCCAGCAGCTCCATGGTAGATACGCAGTATTTT

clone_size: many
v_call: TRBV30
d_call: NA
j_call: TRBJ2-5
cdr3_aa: CAWSLGRRNQETQYF
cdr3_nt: TGTGCCTGGAGCCTCGGGCGGAGGAACCAAGAGACCCAGTACTTC

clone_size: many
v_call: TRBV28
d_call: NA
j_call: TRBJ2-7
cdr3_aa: CASGPYEQYF
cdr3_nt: TGTGCCAGTGGTCCCTACGAGCAGTACTTC

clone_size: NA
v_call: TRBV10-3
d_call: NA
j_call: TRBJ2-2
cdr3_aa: CATSDSYTGELFF
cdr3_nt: TGTGCCACCAGCGACAGCTACACCGGGGAGCTGTTTTTT

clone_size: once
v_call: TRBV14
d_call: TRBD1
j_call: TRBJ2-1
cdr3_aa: CASSPDRGPYNEQFF
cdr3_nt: TGTGCCAGCAGCCCTGACAGGGGGCCCTACAATGAGCAGTTCTTC

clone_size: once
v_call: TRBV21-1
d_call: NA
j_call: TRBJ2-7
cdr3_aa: CASSKFRGDSLQYF
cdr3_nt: TGTGCCAGCAGCAAATTTAGGGGGGACAGTCTTCAGTACTTC

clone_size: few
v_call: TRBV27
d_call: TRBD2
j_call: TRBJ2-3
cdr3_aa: CASSLMLAGGVEDTQYF
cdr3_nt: TGTGCCAGCAGTTTAATGCTAGCGGGGGGAGTGGAAGATACGCAGTATTTT

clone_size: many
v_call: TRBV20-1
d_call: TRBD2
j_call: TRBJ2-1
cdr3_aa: CSARGPFGGGLSYNEQFF
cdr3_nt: TGCAGTGCTAGAGGCCCATTTGGCGGGGGTTTATCCTACAATGAGCAGTTCTTC

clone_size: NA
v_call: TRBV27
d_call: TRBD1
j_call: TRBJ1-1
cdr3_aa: CASNSTGAPAAFF
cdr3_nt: TGTGCCAGCAATTCGACAGGGGCGCCAGCAGCTTTCTTT

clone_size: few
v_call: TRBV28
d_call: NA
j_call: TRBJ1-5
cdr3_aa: CASSFGPRYSNQPQHF
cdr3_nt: TGTGCCAGCAGTTTTGGGCCGCGCTATAGCAATCAGCCCCAGCATTTT

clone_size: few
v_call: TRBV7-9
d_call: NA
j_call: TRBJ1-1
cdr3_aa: CASSLGWDDNTEAFF
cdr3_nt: TGTGCCAGCAGCTTAGGATGGGATGACAACACTGAAGCTTTCTTT

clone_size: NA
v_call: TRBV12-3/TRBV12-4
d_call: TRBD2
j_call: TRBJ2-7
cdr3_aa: CASSLTSGHYEQYF
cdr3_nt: TGTGCCAGCAGTTTGACTAGCGGACACTACGAGCAGTACTTC

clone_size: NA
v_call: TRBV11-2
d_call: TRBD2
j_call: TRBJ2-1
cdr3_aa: CASSFSGSPYNEQFF
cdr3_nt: TGTGCCAGCAGCTTCAGCGGGAGTCCCTACAATGAGCAGTTCTTC

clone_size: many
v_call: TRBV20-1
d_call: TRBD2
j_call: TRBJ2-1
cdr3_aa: CSARLAGSYNEQFF
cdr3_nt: TGCAGTGCTAGACTAGCGGGGTCCTACAATGAGCAGTTCTTC

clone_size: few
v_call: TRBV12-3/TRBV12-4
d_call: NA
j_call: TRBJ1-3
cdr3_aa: CASSPTDGENTIYF
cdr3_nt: TGTGCCAGCAGCCCTACCGACGGGGAGAACACCATATATTTT

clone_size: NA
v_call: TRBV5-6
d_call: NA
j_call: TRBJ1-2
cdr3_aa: CASSLAPGQDGYTF
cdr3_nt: TGTGCCAGCAGCTTGGCCCCTGGACAAGACGGCTACACCTTC

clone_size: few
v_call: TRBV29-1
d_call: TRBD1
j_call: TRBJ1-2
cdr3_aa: CSANVHQGQGEYGYTF
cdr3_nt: TGCAGCGCCAACGTCCACCAAGGACAGGGGGAGTATGGCTACACCTTC

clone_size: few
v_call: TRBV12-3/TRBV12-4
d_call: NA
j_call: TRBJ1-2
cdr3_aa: CASSNKETGLNSLRYGYTF
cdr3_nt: TGTGCCAGCTCAAATAAAGAGACAGGCCTAAACTCGTTAAGATATGGCTACACCTTC

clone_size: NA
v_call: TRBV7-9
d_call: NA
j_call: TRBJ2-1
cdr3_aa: CASSLERDEQFF
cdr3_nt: TGTGCCAGCAGCTTAGAAAGAGATGAGCAGTTCTTC

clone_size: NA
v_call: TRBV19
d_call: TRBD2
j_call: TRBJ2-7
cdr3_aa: CASSKRAGDVEQYF
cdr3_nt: TGTGCCAGTAGTAAAAGAGCGGGAGATGTCGAGCAGTACTTC

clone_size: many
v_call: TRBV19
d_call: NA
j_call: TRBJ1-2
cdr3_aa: CASSHDGYYGYTF
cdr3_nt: TGTGCCAGTAGTCACGACGGCTACTATGGCTACACCTTC

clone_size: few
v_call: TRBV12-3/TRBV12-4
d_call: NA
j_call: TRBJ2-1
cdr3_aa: CASSFVATYNEQFF
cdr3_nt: TGTGCCAGCAGTTTCGTGGCCACCTACAATGAGCAGTTCTTC

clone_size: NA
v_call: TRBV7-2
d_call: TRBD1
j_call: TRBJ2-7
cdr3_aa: CASSFGTGPYYEQYF
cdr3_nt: TGTGCCAGCAGCTTTGGGACAGGACCTTACTACGAGCAGTACTTC

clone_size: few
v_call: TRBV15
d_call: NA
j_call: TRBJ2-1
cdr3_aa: CATGIRSSYNEQFF
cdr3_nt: TGTGCCACTGGAATAAGGAGCTCCTACAATGAGCAGTTCTTC

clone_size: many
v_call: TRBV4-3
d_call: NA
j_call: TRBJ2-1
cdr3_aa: CASSQDVGPPDNEQFF
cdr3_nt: TGCGCCAGCAGCCAAGATGTTGGACCCCCGGATAATGAGCAGTTCTTC

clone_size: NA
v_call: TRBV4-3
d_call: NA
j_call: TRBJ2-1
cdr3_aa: CASSQEVPSINEQFF
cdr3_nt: TGCGCCAGCAGCCAAGAAGTCCCTAGCATTAATGAGCAGTTCTTC

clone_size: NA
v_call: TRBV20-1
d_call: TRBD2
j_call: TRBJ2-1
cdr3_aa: CSARDALAGGLTYNEQFF
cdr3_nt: TGCAGTGCTAGAGATGCCCTAGCGGGAGGCCTCACCTACAATGAGCAGTTCTTC

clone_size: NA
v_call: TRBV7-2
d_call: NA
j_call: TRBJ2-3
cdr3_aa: CASRGGATTDTQYF
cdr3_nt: TGTGCCAGCAGGGGGGGAGCTACCACAGATACGCAGTATTTT

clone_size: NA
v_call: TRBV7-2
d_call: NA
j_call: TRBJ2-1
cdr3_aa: CASSLGLAGAAGDEQFF
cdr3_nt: TGTGCCAGCAGCTTAGGTCTCGCGGGGGCCGCGGGGGATGAGCAGTTCTTC

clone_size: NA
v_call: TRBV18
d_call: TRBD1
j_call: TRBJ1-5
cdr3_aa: CASSPDGTGFSNQPQHF
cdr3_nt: TGTGCCAGCTCACCGGATGGGACAGGGTTTAGCAATCAGCCCCAGCATTTT

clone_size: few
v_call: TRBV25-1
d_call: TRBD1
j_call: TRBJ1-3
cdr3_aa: CASGDRAGGNTIYF
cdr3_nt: TGTGCCAGCGGGGACAGGGCTGGCGGAAACACCATATATTTT

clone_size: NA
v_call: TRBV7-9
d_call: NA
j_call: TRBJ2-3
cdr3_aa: CASSTGASTDTQYF
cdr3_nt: TGTGCCAGCAGCACCGGCGCTAGCACAGATACGCAGTATTTT

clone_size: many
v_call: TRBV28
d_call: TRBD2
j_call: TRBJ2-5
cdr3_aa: CASSSGTSEETQYF
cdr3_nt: TGTGCCAGCAGTTCCGGGACTAGCGAAGAGACCCAGTACTTC